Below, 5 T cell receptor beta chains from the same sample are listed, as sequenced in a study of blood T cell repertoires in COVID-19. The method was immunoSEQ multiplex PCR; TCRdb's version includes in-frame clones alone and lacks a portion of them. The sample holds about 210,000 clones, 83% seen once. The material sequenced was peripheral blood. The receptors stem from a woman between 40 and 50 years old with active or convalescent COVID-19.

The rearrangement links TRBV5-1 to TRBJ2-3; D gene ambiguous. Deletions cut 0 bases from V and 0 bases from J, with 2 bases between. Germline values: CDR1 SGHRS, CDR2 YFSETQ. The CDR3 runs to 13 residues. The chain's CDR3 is CASSLASTDTQYF. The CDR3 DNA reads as TGCGCCAGCAGCTTGGCAAGCACAGATACGCAGTATTTT.

The CDR3 DNA follows: TGTGCCAGCAGCCCCCTGTTTAGCGGCACAGATACGCAGTATTTT. Amino acids: CASSPLFSGTDTQYF. The chain is built from TRBV25-1 and TRBJ2-3; the D gene is possibly TRBD2 (5 bases). This CDR3 is 15 amino acids long. Germline lookup yields CDR1 MGHDK and CDR2 SYGVNS. V was shortened by 6 bases and J by 1 base, with 14 bases between the two germline ends.

Here the CDR3 reads CASSQEGGVEQYF. The CDR3 DNA sequence: TGTGCCAGCAGCCAAGAAGGGGGTGTTGAGCAGTACTTC. This chain links TRBV14 with TRBJ2-7, with TRBD1 as a possible D gene (6 bases). The CDR3 is 13 amino acids. The V and J ends lost 0 bases and 7 bases respectively, with 10 bases between them. CDR1 is SGHDN, CDR2 FVKESK, per germline.

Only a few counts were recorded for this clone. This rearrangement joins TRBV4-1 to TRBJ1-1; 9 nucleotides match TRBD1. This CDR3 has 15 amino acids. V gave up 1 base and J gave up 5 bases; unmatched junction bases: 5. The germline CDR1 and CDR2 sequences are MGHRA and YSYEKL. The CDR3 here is CASSQAGQGRTEAFF. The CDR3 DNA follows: TGCGCCAGCAGCCAAGCGGGACAGGGTAGGACTGAAGCTTTCTTT.

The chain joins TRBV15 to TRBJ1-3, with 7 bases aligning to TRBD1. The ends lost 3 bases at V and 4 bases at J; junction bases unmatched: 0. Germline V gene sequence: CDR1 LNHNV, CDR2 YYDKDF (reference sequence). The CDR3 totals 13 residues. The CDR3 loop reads CATSRGQGNTIYF. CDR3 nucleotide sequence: TGTGCCACCAGCAGGGGACAGGGAAACACCATATATTTT.